Below, one TCR beta chain is given with its context. V dropped 4 bases and J dropped 3; count of bases not matched to a gene: 8. CDR3 length equals 15 residues. From germline, CDR1 is SGHTA and CDR2 FQGTGA. The sample comes from a study of technical replicates of blood from several donors. Method: immunoSEQ multiplex PCR; TCRdb's copy keeps in-frame clones and lacks some. This table has 55,000 to 85,000 clones, about 97% appearing once. The V call is TRBV7-3, the J call TRBJ2-5; 7 bases match TRBD2. This clonotype was obtained from a human donor in good health. The source material was T cells isolated from PBMCs. In DNA, the CDR3 is TGTGCCAGCAGCTCCGGGTGGGGGGGGAAAGAGACCCAGTACTTC. Translating it yields CASSSGWGGKETQYF.